These T cell receptor beta chains were read from a single sample in a study of T cells in Graves' hyperthyroidism and ophthalmopathy. TCRdb itself ran the multiplex PCR reads through MiXCR, one entry per CDR3 protein. The sample comprises about 520,000 distinct CDR3 sequences, about a fifth of which are singletons, and 26% rests with the top ten. Sequenced material: blood. These receptors all come from a man aged 18-30 years with Graves' hyperthyroidism. CDR3s include the opening cysteine and the closing phenylalanine or tryptophan. The D gene is left open where the match is weak. The size entry is marked missing in some rows and otherwise reads once, few, many or a size class.

TRBV6-5	TRBJ1-1	.	many	TGTGCCAGCAGTTACGCGGCACCTCCAGGGAACACTGAAGCTTTCTTT	CASSYAAPPGNTEAFF
TRBV10-3	TRBJ1-2	TRBD1	few	TGTGTCATCAGGGACAGGGCAACCCTTAATGGCTACACCTTC	CVIRDRATLNGYTF
TRBV11-1	TRBJ1-1	.	many	TGTGCCAGCAGCTTAAGTGGGGCCCGTGACTTATTTGCTGAAGCTTTCTTT	CASSLSGARDLFAEAFF
TRBV27	TRBJ2-7	.	.	TGTGCCAGCAGTTTACCGGGACTCGCGATCTACGAGCAGTACTTC	CASSLPGLAIYEQYF
TRBV2	TRBJ1-3	.	.	TGTGCCAGCGTAAAGGGAGTTGGAAACACCATATATTTT	CASVKGVGNTIYF
TRBV20-1	TRBJ2-2	TRBD2	.	TGCAGTGCTAGAGACCCTAGCGGCACCGGGGAGCTGTTTTTT	CSARDPSGTGELFF
TRBV12-3/TRBV12-4	TRBJ2-7	.	few	TGTGCCAGCAGTGCGAGGGGTGGATACGAGCAGTACTTC	CASSARGGYEQYF
TRBV3-1	TRBJ2-7	.	.	TGTGCCAGCATTTACGGAGACGAGCAGTACTTC	CASIYGDEQYF
TRBV6-2/TRBV6-3	TRBJ1-2	.	many	TGTGCCAGCAGTTACTCGGGGATCGGCTATGGCTACACCTTC	CASSYSGIGYGYTF
TRBV28	TRBJ1-5	.	many	TGTGCCAGCAGTTGGTGGGATAGCAATCAGCCCCAGCATTTT	CASSWWDSNQPQHF
TRBV12-3/TRBV12-4	TRBJ1-1	.	many	TGTGCCAGCAGGCCGACAAGAGACTGGGCTGAAGCTTTCTTT	CASRPTRDWAEAFF
TRBV20-1	TRBJ1-5	TRBD1	.	TGCAGTGCTACACAGGGGGCGCACGGTTATCGCAATCAGCCCCAGCATTTT	CSATQGAHGYRNQPQHF
TRBV30	TRBJ2-7	TRBD1	.	TGTGCCTGGAGCCCCGGGACAGGGGGCCACGAGCAGTACTTC	CAWSPGTGGHEQYF
TRBV6-5	TRBJ1-1	TRBD1	.	TGTGCCAGCAGTTCAAATACAGGGGGCGATCGGGTAGCTTTCTTT	CASSSNTGGDRVAFF
TRBV25-1	TRBJ1-1	.	.	TGTGCCAGCAGTCCCGGGGGCCCGGATGAAGCTTTCTTT	CASSPGGPDEAFF
TRBV20-1	TRBJ2-7	TRBD2	many	TGCAGTGCAAAATGGACTAGACGAAGACCCGAGCAGTACTTC	CSAKWTRRRPEQYF
TRBV7-8	TRBJ2-7	.	many	TGTGCCAGCAGCTTGGGTTACTCCTACGAGCAGTACTTC	CASSLGYSYEQYF
TRBV6-2/TRBV6-3	TRBJ2-6	.	many	TGTGCCAGCAGTTACTCAAGTCAAAGCCTGACTTTC	CASSYSSQSLTF
TRBV30	TRBJ2-6	TRBD1	.	TGTGCCTGGACGCGAGGGACAGGGAGCTCTGGGGCCAACGTCCTGACTTTC	CAWTRGTGSSGANVLTF
TRBV19	TRBJ1-5	TRBD1	.	TGTGCCAGTAGTAGAGAAGGGACAGCCCCCAATCAGCCCCAGCATTTT	CASSREGTAPNQPQHF
TRBV30	TRBJ2-7	.	many	TGTGCCGGGACCGGGACTCCCGGGTACGAGCAGTACTTC	CAGTGTPGYEQYF
TRBV6-2/TRBV6-3	TRBJ1-1	TRBD1	many	TGTGCCAGCAGTTCTGGGACAGGGGGGCGGGCTGAAGCTTTCTTT	CASSSGTGGRAEAFF
TRBV10-3	TRBJ2-7	TRBD1	many	TGTGCCATCAGTGAGTCGGGGACAGGGTGGGAGCAGTACTTC	CAISESGTGWEQYF
TRBV9	TRBJ2-3	.	.	TGTGCCAGCAGCTGGTGGGGGGGCACAACAGATACGCAGTATTTT	CASSWWGGTTDTQYF
TRBV3-1	TRBJ2-7	.	.	TGTGCCAGCAGCCAACAACAGGGAAGCGAGCAGTACTTC	CASSQQQGSEQYF
TRBV20-1	TRBJ1-2	.	many	TGCAGTGCGTCCCCGGGACACGACAACTATGGCTACACCTTC	CSASPGHDNYGYTF
TRBV5-1	TRBJ2-7	.	.	TGCGCCAGCAGCTTGGCCTCCCTTCGCTACGAGCAGTACTTC	CASSLASLRYEQYF
TRBV28	TRBJ1-2	.	many	TGTGCCAGCAGCCCTGGAACGGGACTCGCTTATGGCTACACCTTC	CASSPGTGLAYGYTF
TRBV12-3/TRBV12-4	TRBJ2-7	.	many	TGTGCCAGCAGGGACAGTCTCTCCTACGAGCAGTACTTC	CASRDSLSYEQYF
TRBV7-8	TRBJ2-5	TRBD2	.	TGTGCCAGCAGCTGGGCGGAGGGACTAGCGGGATCCGAAGAGACCCAGTACTTC	CASSWAEGLAGSEETQYF
TRBV4-2	TRBJ1-2	.	.	TGTGCCAGCAGCCAAGAGGGACCTTATTCAAATGGCTACACCTTC	CASSQEGPYSNGYTF
TRBV7-9	TRBJ1-1	TRBD1	.	TGTGCCACCCAGGGGGGGGGGACCACTGAAGCTTTCTTT	CATQGGGTTEAFF
TRBV30	TRBJ1-2	TRBD1	many	TGTGCCTGTTACGAAGGACAGGGCTATGGCTACACCTTC	CACYEGQGYGYTF
TRBV27	TRBJ1-5	.	many	TGTGCCAGCACCTCACACGGACGGGAGCGCAATCAGCCCCAGCATTTT	CASTSHGRERNQPQHF
TRBV5-6	TRBJ1-5	.	many	TGTGCCAGCAGCTCCCTTGGACAGCCTAGGGAGCCCCAGCATTTT	CASSSLGQPREPQHF
TRBV9	TRBJ2-7	.	.	TGTGCCAGCACCCTTGACGTCAGCTCCTACGAGCAGTACTTC	CASTLDVSSYEQYF
TRBV6-1	TRBJ2-5	.	many	TGTGCCAGCAGTGAACAGGGGAGGAGGGAGACCCAGTACTTC	CASSEQGRRETQYF
TRBV12-3/TRBV12-4	TRBJ1-1	TRBD1	medium-sized	TGTGCCAGCAGTGCACCGGGACAGGGGACGACTGAAGCTTTCTTT	CASSAPGQGTTEAFF
TRBV27	TRBJ2-7	.	.	TGTGCCAGCAGTTTAACCAAAAGGGGATACGAGCAGTACTTC	CASSLTKRGYEQYF
TRBV27	TRBJ2-2	.	many	TGTGCCAGCAGTTGGCAGAACACCGGGGAGCTGTTTTTT	CASSWQNTGELFF
TRBV28	TRBJ1-2	TRBD1	many	TGTGCCAGCAGCCCCGGGACAGCTTCCTTCTATGGCTACACCTTC	CASSPGTASFYGYTF
TRBV15	TRBJ1-2	.	many	TGTGCCACCAGCAGAGAAAAGGGGGACGCGATTTACTATGGCTACACCTTC	CATSREKGDAIYYGYTF
TRBV12-3/TRBV12-4	TRBJ1-1	TRBD1	many	TGTGCCAGCAGATACAGGGGAACCGAAGCTTTCTTT	CASRYRGTEAFF
TRBV7-9	TRBJ1-1	.	many	TGTGCCAGCAGCTTAAATGTTCCGGCGTTCGCTGAAGCTTTCTTT	CASSLNVPAFAEAFF
TRBV29-1	TRBJ1-1	TRBD1	many	TGCAGCGTTGGTCTTATTTACAGGGGAGGTAGGTCTGAAGCTTTCTTT	CSVGLIYRGGRSEAFF
TRBV12-3/TRBV12-4	TRBJ2-2	TRBD1	many	TGTGCCAGCAGTTTAGGGACAGGGGGAGTCGGGGAGCTGTTTTTT	CASSLGTGGVGELFF
TRBV5-1	TRBJ1-1	.	many	TGTGCCAGCTCCCTCGGGGGGCCGGACACTGAAGCTTTCTTT	CASSLGGPDTEAFF
TRBV29-1	TRBJ2-7	.	many	TGCAGCGTTGGGGGTCCCTACGATAGGCAGTACTTC	CSVGGPYDRQYF
TRBV12-3/TRBV12-4	TRBJ1-2	.	.	TGTGCCAGCAGTTTGTGGTCGGGCAGGCGAAACGACTTAAACTATGGCTACACCTTC	CASSLWSGRRNDLNYGYTF
TRBV7-8	TRBJ2-5	.	.	TGTGCCAGCAGCTTAGTGGACACAGAGACCCAGTACTTC	CASSLVDTETQYF
TRBV12-3/TRBV12-4	TRBJ2-7	TRBD1	many	TGTGCCAGCACCTGGACAGGGGAGGGTGACGAGCAGTACTTC	CASTWTGEGDEQYF
TRBV29-1	TRBJ2-5	.	.	TGCAGCGTTCTCCAAGGGCCCTTGGGGACCCAGTACTTC	CSVLQGPLGTQYF
TRBV28	TRBJ1-1	TRBD1	many	TGTGCCAGCAGAGGGGGCATCATGGAAGCTTTCTTT	CASRGGIMEAFF
TRBV4-1	TRBJ1-5	.	many	TGCGCCAGCAGCCAACACCGCGGGGGGGGTGATCAGCCCCAGCATTTT	CASSQHRGGGDQPQHF
TRBV5-8	TRBJ2-4	.	many	TGTGCCAGCAGCTTTACAGGAGCCAAAAACATTCAGTACTTC	CASSFTGAKNIQYF
TRBV9	TRBJ1-1	.	many	TGTGCCAGCAGCCGTAGAGCCGGGTTGGACACTGAAGCTTTCTTT	CASSRRAGLDTEAFF
TRBV20-1	TRBJ1-6	.	.	TGCAGTGCTTCCACTACCCCACCCCTCCACTTT	CSASTTPPLHF